The subject of this entry is one T cell receptor (beta chain). Its antigen is undetermined. TCRdb called the RT-PCR reads again in MiXCR, with one record for every CDR3 protein. The sample shows about 700,000 distinct CDR3 sequences, 13% to 15% of them seen only once. This record belongs to a study of response to subunit inactivated influenza vaccine. Study-level points and caveats: Seasonal influenza vaccination, on each occasion, was suggested by the authors to recruit few new T cells.

This clonotype originated in a man aged 45-65 years who received an inactivated influenza vaccine. Sample: PBMCs from blood, taken 14 days before vaccination.

The CDR3 loop reads CASSLMAPFEGGFGSPLHF. The CDR3, as DNA: TGTGCCAGCAGTCTTATGGCCCCCTTTGAAGGGGGTTTTGGGTCACCCCTCCACTTT. The chain has TRBV27 and TRBJ1-6, with D perhaps TRBD1 (6 bases). The length of the CDR3 is 19 residues. V lost 5 bases to trimming and J lost 10 bases, with 30 bases between them. CDR1 and CDR2 from the germline V gene are MNHEY and SMNVEV (reference sequence).